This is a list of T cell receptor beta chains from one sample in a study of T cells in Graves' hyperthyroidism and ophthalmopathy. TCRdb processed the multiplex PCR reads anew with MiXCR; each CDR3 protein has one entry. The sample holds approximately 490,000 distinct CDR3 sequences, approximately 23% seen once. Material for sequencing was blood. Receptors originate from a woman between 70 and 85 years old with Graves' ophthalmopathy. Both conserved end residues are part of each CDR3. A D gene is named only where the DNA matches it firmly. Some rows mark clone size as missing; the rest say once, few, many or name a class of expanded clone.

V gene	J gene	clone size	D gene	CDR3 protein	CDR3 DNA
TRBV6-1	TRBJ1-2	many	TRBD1	CASSTPGQGTNYGYTF	TGTGCCAGCAGTACCCCGGGACAGGGGACCAACTATGGCTACACCTTC
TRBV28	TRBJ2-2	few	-	CASSFQGELFF	TGTGCCAGCAGTTTCCAGGGGGAGCTGTTTTTT
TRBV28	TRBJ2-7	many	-	CASRYDVRRSSYEQYF	TGTGCCAGCAGATACGACGTTAGGAGAAGCTCCTACGAGCAGTACTTC
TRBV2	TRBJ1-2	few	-	CASSDASLYGYTF	TGTGCCAGCAGTGATGCCAGCCTCTATGGCTACACCTTC
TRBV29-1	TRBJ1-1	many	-	CSVRRGNTEAFF	TGCAGCGTGCGACGGGGGAACACTGAAGCTTTCTTT
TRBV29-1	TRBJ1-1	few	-	CSVAQGEYNTEAFF	TGCAGCGTTGCTCAGGGAGAGTACAACACTGAAGCTTTCTTT
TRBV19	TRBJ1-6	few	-	CASRAGRSSPLHF	TGTGCCAGCCGGGCGGGCAGGTCTTCACCCCTCCACTTT
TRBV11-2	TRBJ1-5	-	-	CASSLGGGGAQPQHF	TGTGCCAGCAGCTTAGGGGGGGGGGGGGCTCAGCCCCAGCATTTT
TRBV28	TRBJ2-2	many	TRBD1	CASIGTGTVGELFF	TGTGCCAGCATCGGGACAGGGACGGTCGGGGAGCTGTTTTTT
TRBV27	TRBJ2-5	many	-	CASSLGSGTQYF	TGTGCCAGCAGTTTAGGATCAGGGACCCAGTACTTC
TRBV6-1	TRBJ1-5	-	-	CASSISHRAGNQPQHF	TGTGCCAGCAGTATCAGTCACAGGGCGGGCAATCAGCCCCAGCATTTT
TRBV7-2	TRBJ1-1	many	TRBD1	CASSLPGTGYVNTEAFF	TGTGCCAGCAGCCTTCCCGGGACAGGGTACGTGAACACTGAAGCTTTCTTT
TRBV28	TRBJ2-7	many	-	CASGQRSSYEQYF	TGTGCCAGCGGACAGCGAAGCTCCTACGAGCAGTACTTC
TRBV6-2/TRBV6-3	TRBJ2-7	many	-	CASSEDSPYEQYF	TGTGCCAGCAGTGAGGACAGTCCCTACGAGCAGTACTTC
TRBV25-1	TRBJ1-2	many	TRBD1	CASSEPRQGDYGYTF	TGTGCCAGCAGTGAACCAAGACAGGGAGACTATGGCTACACCTTC
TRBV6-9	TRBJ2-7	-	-	CASSYGPSSAYEQYF	TGTGCCAGCAGTTACGGTCCTAGCAGCGCCTACGAGCAGTACTTC
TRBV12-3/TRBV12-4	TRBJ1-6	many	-	CASSRSQNSPLHF	TGTGCCAGCAGTCGCTCACAAAATTCACCCCTCCACTTT
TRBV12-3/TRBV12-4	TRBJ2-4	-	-	CASSFDPGQRKNIKYF	TGTGCCAGCAGTTTTGACCCTGGGCAGAGGAAAAACATTAAGTACTTC
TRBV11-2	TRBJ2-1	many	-	CASSPPRWWGNEQFF	TGTGCCAGCAGCCCCCCCAGGTGGTGGGGCAATGAGCAGTTCTTC
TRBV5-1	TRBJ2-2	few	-	CASSKRTGANTGELFF	TGCGCCAGCAGTAAAAGAACCGGGGCCAACACCGGGGAGCTGTTTTTT
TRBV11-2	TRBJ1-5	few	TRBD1	CASSLDRGSQPQHF	TGTGCCAGCAGCTTGGACAGGGGCAGCCAGCCCCAGCATTTT
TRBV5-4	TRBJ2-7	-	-	CASSLAGQSRGEQYF	TGTGCCAGCAGCTTGGCCGGACAGTCCCGCGGCGAGCAGTACTTC
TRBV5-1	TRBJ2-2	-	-	CASSPLAVGETGELFF	TGCGCCAGCAGCCCTCTGGCGGTAGGGGAAACCGGGGAGCTGTTTTTT
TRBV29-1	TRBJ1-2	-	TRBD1	CSITGGAGGYTF	TGCAGCATAACAGGGGGCGCGGGTGGCTACACCTTC
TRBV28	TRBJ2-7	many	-	CASSALRGNYEQYF	TGTGCCAGCAGTGCCCTCCGGGGGAACTACGAGCAGTACTTC
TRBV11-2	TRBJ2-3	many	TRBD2	CASSPPGLAGDTQYF	TGTGCCAGCAGCCCCCCGGGACTAGCGGGAGATACGCAGTATTTT
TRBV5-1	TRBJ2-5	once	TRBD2	CASSWEGYQETQYF	TGCGCCAGCAGCTGGGAGGGGTACCAAGAGACCCAGTACTTC
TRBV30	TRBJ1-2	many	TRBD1	CACPHTGTGVGYTF	TGTGCCTGTCCTCATACCGGGACAGGGGTTGGCTACACCTTC
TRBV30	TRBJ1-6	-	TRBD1	CAWSVSRTGHSPLHF	TGTGCCTGGAGTGTATCCCGGACAGGGCATTCACCCCTCCACTTT
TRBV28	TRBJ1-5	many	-	CASSPGHLSNQPQHF	TGTGCCAGCAGCCCCGGACATCTTAGCAATCAGCCCCAGCATTTT
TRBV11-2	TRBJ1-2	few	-	CASSFRSHGYTF	TGTGCCAGCAGCTTCCGGTCCCATGGCTACACCTTC
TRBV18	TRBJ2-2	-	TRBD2	CASSPGTSRNTGELFF	TGTGCCAGCTCACCAGGGACTAGCCGTAACACCGGGGAGCTGTTTTTT
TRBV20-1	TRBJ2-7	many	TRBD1	CSARQGASIHEQYF	TGCAGTGCTAGACAGGGGGCGAGTATCCACGAGCAGTACTTC
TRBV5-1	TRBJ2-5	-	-	CASSRRQQETQYF	TGCGCCAGCAGCAGGCGGCAGCAAGAGACCCAGTACTTC
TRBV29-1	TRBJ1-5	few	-	CSVQGGDQPQHF	TGCAGCGTTCAAGGGGGGGATCAGCCCCAGCATTTT
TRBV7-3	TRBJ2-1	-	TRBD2	CASSIGLAGFNEQFF	TGTGCCAGCAGCATTGGACTAGCGGGATTTAATGAGCAGTTCTTC
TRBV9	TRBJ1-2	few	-	CASSVSGRAGLGYTF	TGTGCCAGCAGCGTGTCCGGAAGGGCGGGACTAGGCTACACCTTC
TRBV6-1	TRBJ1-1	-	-	CASSGRVGMNTEAFF	TGTGCCAGCAGTGGAAGGGTCGGAATGAACACTGAAGCTTTCTTT
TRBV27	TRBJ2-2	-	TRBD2	CASSLFGGRVSGELFF	TGTGCCAGCAGTTTATTTGGCGGGAGGGTTAGCGGGGAGCTGTTTTTT
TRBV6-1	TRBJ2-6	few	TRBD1	CASGKTGVTGANVLTF	TGTGCCAGCGGGAAGACAGGGGTTACTGGGGCCAACGTCCTGACTTTC
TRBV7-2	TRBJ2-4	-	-	CASSRWGAKNIQYF	TGTGCCAGCAGCCGCTGGGGGGCCAAAAACATTCAGTACTTC
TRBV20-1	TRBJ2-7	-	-	CSARQILGIPNEQYF	TGCAGTGCTCGACAAATTCTAGGAATCCCAAACGAGCAGTACTTC
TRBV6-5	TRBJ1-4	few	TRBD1	CASSYSWDRGEKLFF	TGTGCCAGCAGTTACTCATGGGACAGGGGTGAAAAACTGTTTTTT
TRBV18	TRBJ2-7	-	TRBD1	CASSPPGTGTYEQYF	TGTGCCAGCTCACCACCAGGGACAGGAACCTACGAGCAGTACTTC
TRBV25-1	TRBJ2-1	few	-	CASSDQDQTHYNEQFF	TGTGCCAGCAGTGATCAGGACCAGACTCACTACAATGAGCAGTTCTTC
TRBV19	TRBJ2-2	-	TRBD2	CASSPGGTTLNTGELFF	TGTGCCAGTAGTCCGGGAGGGACGACGTTGAACACCGGGGAGCTGTTTTTT
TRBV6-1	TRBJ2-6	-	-	CASSGSDRDWANVLTF	TGTGCCAGCAGTGGATCCGACCGGGACTGGGCCAACGTCCTGACTTTC
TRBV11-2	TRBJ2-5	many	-	CASSLGNQVQETQYF	TGTGCCAGCAGCTTAGGGAACCAGGTTCAAGAGACCCAGTACTTC
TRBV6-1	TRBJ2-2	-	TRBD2	CASSESGGRGVGTGELFF	TGTGCCAGCAGTGAATCTGGCGGGAGGGGCGTGGGCACCGGGGAGCTGTTTTTT
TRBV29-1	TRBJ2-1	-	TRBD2	CSVGSAGASYNEQFF	TGCAGCGTGGGGTCAGCGGGAGCTTCCTACAATGAGCAGTTCTTC
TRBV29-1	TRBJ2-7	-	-	CSVAVARTYEQYF	TGCAGCGTTGCGGTCGCCAGAACCTACGAGCAGTACTTC
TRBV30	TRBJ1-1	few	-	CAWRKGVYTEAFF	TGTGCCTGGAGGAAGGGGGTGTACACTGAAGCTTTCTTT
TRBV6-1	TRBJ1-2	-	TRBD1	CATQGQGINYGYTF	TGTGCCACCCAGGGACAGGGGATTAACTATGGCTACACCTTC
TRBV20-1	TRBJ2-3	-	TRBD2	CSAGSAGGPGGDTDTQYF	TGCAGTGCTGGATCAGCGGGAGGGCCAGGAGGGGACACAGATACGCAGTATTTT
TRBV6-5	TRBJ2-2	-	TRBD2	CASSYGGLAGGNTGELFF	TGTGCCAGCAGTTACGGGGGACTAGCGGGAGGCAACACCGGGGAGCTGTTTTTT
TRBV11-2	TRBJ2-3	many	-	CASSSTLNSDTQYF	TGTGCCAGCAGCTCGACTCTTAACTCAGATACGCAGTATTTT
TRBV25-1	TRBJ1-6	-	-	CASKGQGWSPLHF	TGTGCCAGCAAAGGCCAGGGTTGGTCACCCCTCCACTTT
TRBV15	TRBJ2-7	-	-	CATSRAGAVREQYF	TGTGCCACCAGCAGAGCAGGGGCGGTGCGGGAGCAGTACTTC
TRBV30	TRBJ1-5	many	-	CAWSVHEGNQPQHF	TGTGCCTGGAGTGTACACGAGGGGAATCAGCCCCAGCATTTT